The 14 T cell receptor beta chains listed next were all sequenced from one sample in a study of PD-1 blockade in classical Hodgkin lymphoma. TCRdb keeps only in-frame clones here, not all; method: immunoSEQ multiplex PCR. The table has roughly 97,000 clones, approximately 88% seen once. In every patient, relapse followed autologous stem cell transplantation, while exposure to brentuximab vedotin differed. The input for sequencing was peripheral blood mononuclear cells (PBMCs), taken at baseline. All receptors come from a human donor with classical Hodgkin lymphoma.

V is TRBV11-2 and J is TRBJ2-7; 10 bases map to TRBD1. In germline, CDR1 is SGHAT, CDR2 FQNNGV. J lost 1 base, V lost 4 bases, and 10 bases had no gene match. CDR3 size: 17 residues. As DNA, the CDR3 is TGTGCCAGCAGCTCCCGGGCGGGGGACAGGGGTTCCTACGAGCAGTACTTC. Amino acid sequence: CASSSRAGDRGSYEQYF.

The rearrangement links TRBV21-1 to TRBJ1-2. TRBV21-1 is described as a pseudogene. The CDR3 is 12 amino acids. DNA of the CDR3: TGTGCCAGCAGCCGAAGGAACCCAGGCTACACCTTC. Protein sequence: CASSRRNPGYTF.

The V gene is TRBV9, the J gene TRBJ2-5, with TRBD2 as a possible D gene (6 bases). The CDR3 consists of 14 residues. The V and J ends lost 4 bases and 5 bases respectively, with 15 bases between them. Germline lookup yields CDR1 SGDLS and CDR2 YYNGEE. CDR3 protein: CASSPRGVGETQYF. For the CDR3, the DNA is TGTGCCAGCAGCCCCCGCGGGGTTGGGGAGACCCAGTACTTC.

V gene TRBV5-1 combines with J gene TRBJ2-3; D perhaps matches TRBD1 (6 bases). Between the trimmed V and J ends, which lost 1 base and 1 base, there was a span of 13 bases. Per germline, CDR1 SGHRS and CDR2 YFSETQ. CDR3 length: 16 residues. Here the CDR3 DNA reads TGCGCCAGCAGCTTGACCTCCGGACAGCGCACAGATACGCAGTATTTT. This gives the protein CASSLTSGQRTDTQYF.

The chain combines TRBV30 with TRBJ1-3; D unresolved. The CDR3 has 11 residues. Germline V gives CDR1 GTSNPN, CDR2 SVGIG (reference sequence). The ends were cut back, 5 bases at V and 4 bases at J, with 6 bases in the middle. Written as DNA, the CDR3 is TGTGCCTGGGACGGGGGAAACACCATATATTTT. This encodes CAWDGGNTIYF.

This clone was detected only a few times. This chain's CDR3 is CASSMIPGYTEAFF. The CDR3 DNA is TGTGCCAGTAGTATGATTCCAGGCTACACTGAAGCTTTCTTT. J is TRBJ1-1 and V is TRBV19, with D unresolved. V lost 3 bases and J 3 bases, leaving 11 bases between the germline ends. This CDR3 comprises 14 residues. Germline lookup yields CDR1 LNHDA and CDR2 SQIVND (reference sequence). Looking up the rest from reference TRBV19 and TRBJ1-1 gives the full variable domain: DGGITQSPKYLFRKEGQNVTLSCEQNLNHDAMYWYRQDPGQGLRLIYYSQIVNDFQKGDIAEGYSVSREKKESFPLTVTSAQKNPTAFYLCASSMIPGYTEAFFGQGTRLTVV.

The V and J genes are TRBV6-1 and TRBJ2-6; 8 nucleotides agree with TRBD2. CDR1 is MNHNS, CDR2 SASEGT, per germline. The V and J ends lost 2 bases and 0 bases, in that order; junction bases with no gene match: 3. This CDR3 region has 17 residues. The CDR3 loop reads CASSERSGGSGANVLTF. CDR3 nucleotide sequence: TGTGCCAGCAGTGAAAGGAGCGGGGGCTCTGGGGCCAACGTCCTGACTTTC.

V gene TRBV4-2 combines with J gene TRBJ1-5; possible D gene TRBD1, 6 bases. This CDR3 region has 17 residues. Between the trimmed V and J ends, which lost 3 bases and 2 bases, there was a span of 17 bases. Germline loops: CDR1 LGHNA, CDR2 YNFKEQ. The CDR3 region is CASSHGGAGDGNQPQHF. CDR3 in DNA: TGTGCCAGCAGCCACGGGGGGGCAGGCGATGGCAATCAGCCCCAGCATTTT.

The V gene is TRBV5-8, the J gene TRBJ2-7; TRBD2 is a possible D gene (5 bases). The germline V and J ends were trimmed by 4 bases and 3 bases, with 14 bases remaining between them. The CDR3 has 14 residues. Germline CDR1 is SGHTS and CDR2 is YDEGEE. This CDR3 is CASSPKDGIYEQYF. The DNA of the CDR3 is TGTGCCAGCAGCCCAAAAGACGGGATCTACGAGCAGTACTTC. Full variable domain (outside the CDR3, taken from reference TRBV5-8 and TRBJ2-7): EAGVTQSPTHLIKTRGQQATLRCSPISGHTSVYWYQQALGLGLQFLLWYDEGEERNRGNFPPRFSGRQFPNYSSELNVNALELEDSALYLCASSPKDGIYEQYFGPGTRLTVT.

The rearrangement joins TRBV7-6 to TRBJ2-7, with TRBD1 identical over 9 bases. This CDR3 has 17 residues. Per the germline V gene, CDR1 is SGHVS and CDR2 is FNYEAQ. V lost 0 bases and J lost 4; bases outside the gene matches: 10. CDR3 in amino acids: CASSLAPGTGTGYEQYF. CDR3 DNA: TGTGCCAGCAGCTTAGCACCCGGGACAGGGACCGGTTACGAGCAGTACTTC.

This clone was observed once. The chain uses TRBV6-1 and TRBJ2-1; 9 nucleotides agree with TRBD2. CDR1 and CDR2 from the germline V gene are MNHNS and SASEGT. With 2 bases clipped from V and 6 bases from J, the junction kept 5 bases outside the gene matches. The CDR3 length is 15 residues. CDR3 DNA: TGTGCCAGCAGTGAAATTAGCGGGAGTCGCAATGAGCAGTTCTTC. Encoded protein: CASSEISGSRNEQFF.

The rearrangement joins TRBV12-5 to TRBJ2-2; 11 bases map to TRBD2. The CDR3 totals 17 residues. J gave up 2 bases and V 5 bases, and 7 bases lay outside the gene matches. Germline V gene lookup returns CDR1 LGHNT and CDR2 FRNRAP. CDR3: CASGPTSGIINTGELFF. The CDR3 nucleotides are TGTGCTAGTGGTCCGACTAGCGGGATAATAAACACCGGGGAGCTGTTTTTT.

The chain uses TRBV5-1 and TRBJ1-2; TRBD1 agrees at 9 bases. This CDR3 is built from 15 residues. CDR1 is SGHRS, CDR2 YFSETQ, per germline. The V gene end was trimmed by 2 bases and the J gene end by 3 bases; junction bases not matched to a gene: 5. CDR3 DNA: TGCGCCAGCAGCTTACAGGGGGCAACCGACTATGGCTACACCTTC. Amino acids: CASSLQGATDYGYTF.

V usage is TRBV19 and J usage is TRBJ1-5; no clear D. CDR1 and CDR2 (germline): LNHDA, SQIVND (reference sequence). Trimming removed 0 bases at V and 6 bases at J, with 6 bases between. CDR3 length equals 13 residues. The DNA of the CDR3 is TGTGCCAGTAGTATAGATTTGTTTCAGCCCCAGCATTTT. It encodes CASSIDLFQPQHF.